This TCR beta chain was identified in a study of blood T cells in healthy people across ages (dated by TCRdb to about 2015). A note on the overall study: In model experiments, roughly one uniquely barcoded TCR beta cDNA molecule per two T cells was captured by template switching. The study measured age-related changes in TCR beta repertoire diversity using deep sequencing normalized with unique cDNA molecular identifiers. Donors were grouped into four age groups: young (average roughly 15 years), middle-aged (around 39), aged (roughly 62) and long-lived (just over 80). Donors of different ages were randomly distributed across sequencing lanes to avoid experimental bias. Using the same blood draw, the study looked at two additional independent replicas of 1 million unique cDNA reads for two donors, one aged 18 to 30 and the other aged 80 or older. Broad study findings and their caveats: Total diversity estimates from one million sequenced T cells were considered lower bounds and underestimates. A strong correlation was found between observed TCR beta diversity and the percentage of naive T cells measured by flow cytometry. Compared with the aged group, more naive CD4+ T cells, fewer expanded clones and increased TCR diversity were shown by the long-lived group, suggesting age selection. Since profiling was done on bulk unsorted PBMCs, naive and antigen-experienced compartments could not be conclusively compared. Because donor CMV infection status was unknown, age-related changes in expanded clonotypes were potentially confounded. Observed TCR beta diversity per million T cells fell roughly linearly with age, and a significant reduction was already apparent by age approximately 40.

The library was obtained by 5' RACE. The instrument was an Illumina HiSeq 2500. A second PCR of roughly 7 to 11 cycles was run with a J-beta primer mix and a sample-barcoded 5' primer. A template-switch 5' adaptor carrying 12 random nucleotides introduced a unique molecular identifier onto each TCR beta cDNA molecule. At least 2.5 million CDR3-containing paired-end reads were obtained from each sample. All of the RNA was converted into first-strand cDNA using the Mint cDNA synthesis kit, with a TRBC-specific oligonucleotide serving as the primer. Following uracil-DNA glycosylase treatment, a first 18-cycle PCR with universal primers M1SS and BC2_uni_R was performed on all cDNA. Concerning the study's data processing: Each sample was normalized by randomly selecting 1 million high-quality reads, each carrying a distinct molecular identifier. Reads with shared molecular identifiers were discarded instead of being binned into consensus sequences. CDR3 identification, clonotype clustering and error correction used MiTCR with a Q25 quality threshold and the strictest error-elimination algorithm. A nonparametric unseen species model using Euler transformation provided a lower-bound estimate of total TCR beta diversity. The public reads were quality trimmed at Q25 with fastp and then assembled into clones with MiXCR by TCRdb, keeping productive beta chains. Duplicate CDR3 protein sequences are folded into a single record with the most common DNA and genes. For this entry, the V and J calls and clone size follow TCRdb and not the study's own pipeline. Within this sample are some 640,000 distinct CDR3 sequences, with approximately 49% of them counted one time only. The ten top clones hold around 32% of the sample.

Donors were 39 systemically healthy Caucasian individuals from Russia aged roughly 6 to 100 years. Ten milliliters of peripheral blood were collected from each donor into EDTA-treated Vacutainer tubes. Ficoll-Paque density-gradient centrifugation was used to isolate PBMCs, with at least 7 million per sample. Total RNA, at least 6 micrograms per sample, was extracted from PBMCs with Trizol reagent. Naive CD45RAhigh/CD27high T cell percentages were measured by flow cytometry on a PBMC aliquot from every donor. Spanning cysteine to phenylalanine, the CDR3 consists of 13 amino acids. Only the CDR3 DNA stays, 39 bases, in frame from base 1. CDR1 and CDR2 (MNHNS, SASEGT) derive from the germline V gene. V is pared back by 7 bases and J by 3 bases, with 13 bases lying between the germline termini. On this clonotype itself: This receptor's antigen is unknown. Base-call qualities are not available, and no considerably larger clone is one nucleotide away.

The sequence was obtained from a woman aged 60-70 years in good health. The rearrangement joined TRBV6-1 to TRBJ2-7; TRBD1 might be the D gene, on 6 matching bases. Sequenced sample: blood. The CDR3 is CASTARTVYEQYF. Read as DNA, the sequence is TGTGCCAGCACCGCTCGGACAGTCTACGAGCAGTACTTC.